Presented here are 10 T cell receptor beta chains from one specimen sequenced in a study of identical twins. Each CDR3 protein gets one entry after TCRdb re-called the 5' RACE reads with MiXCR. The sample has over 600,000 distinct CDR3 sequences; approximately 22% are singletons. This same sample was also part of a study on T cells expressing NK-cell markers.

The sequenced sample was PBMCs. The receptors come from a woman younger than 35 in good health.

The chain has TRBV6-5 and TRBJ2-7; D is unclear. The CDR3 sequence is 15 residues long. V lost 4 bases to trimming and J lost 3 bases, with 16 bases between them. Germline CDR1 is MNHEY and CDR2 is SVGAGI. CDR3 nucleotides: TGTGCCAGCAGTTTTGGCGCAAGCAAGCACTACGAGCAGTACTTC. Translated, it gives CASSFGASKHYEQYF.

The table lists this clonotype with many counts. This chain links TRBV7-9 with TRBJ2-7; D possibly matches TRBD1 or TRBD2 (6 bases each). Germline V gene data show CDR1 as SEHNR and CDR2 as FQNEAQ (reference sequence). V lost 5 bases and J lost 6, with 14 bases in between. CDR3 length: 13 amino acids. The CDR3 coding sequence is TGTGCCAGCAGCCCGGGGGCCCAATCCGAGCAGTACTTC. Amino acid sequence: CASSPGAQSEQYF.

The gene calls are TRBV18 and TRBJ2-1; 7 bases align to TRBD2. V shed 3 bases and J 14 bases; nucleotides not matched to a gene: 7. CDR1 and CDR2 (germline): KGHSH, LQKENI. The CDR3 is 12 residues long. The CDR3 DNA is TGTGCCAGCTCACCTGTGGCGGGAGTAGAGTTCTTC. It yields the protein CASSPVAGVEFF.

This clonotype was counted a few times. The J gene is TRBJ2-1, the V gene TRBV12-3 or TRBV12-4; 9 bases match TRBD1. The ends lost 6 bases at V and 8 bases at J; junction bases unmatched: 11. This CDR3 spans 15 amino acids. CDR3: CASSRGGTGNYEQFF. The DNA for the CDR3 is TGTGCCAGCAGCCGGGGTGGGACAGGGAATTATGAGCAGTTCTTC.

This clonotype was seen only a few times. V and J are TRBV9 and TRBJ2-1, with 7 bases lining up with TRBD2. CDR1 SGDLS and CDR2 YYNGEE come from the germline V gene. CDR3 length equals 18 residues. Unmatched junction bases numbered 11, after V lost 0 bases and J lost 2 bases. The CDR3 here is CASSVAWSGEGAYNEQFF. CDR3 in DNA: TGTGCCAGCAGCGTAGCTTGGAGCGGGGAAGGGGCCTACAATGAGCAGTTCTTC.

On this clonotype: This may be a read error: a much more frequent sequence differs by one nucleotide. This rearrangement joins TRBV4-3 to TRBJ2-7, with D unclear. The germline V gene has CDR1 LGHNA and CDR2 YSLEER. The CDR3 runs 12 residues. In DNA form, the CDR3 reads TGCGCCAGCAGCCAGGCTAAATACGAGCGGTACTTC. This gives the protein CASSQAKYERYF.

This chain connects TRBV25-1 to TRBJ1-6; D might be TRBD1 (5 bases). The CDR3 is made up of 13 amino acids. CDR1 is MGHDK, CDR2 SYGVNS, per germline. With 6 bases removed from V and 5 bases from J, the gap between germline ends came to 8 bases. The CDR3 nucleotides are TGTGCCAGCAGACCGGGACATAATTCACCCCTCCACTTT. Protein sequence: CASRPGHNSPLHF. Together with reference TRBV25-1 and TRBJ1-6, the CDR3 gives the full variable domain: EADIYQTPRYLVIGTGKKITLECSQTMGHDKMYWYQQDPGMELHLIHYSYGVNSTEKGDLSSESTVSRIRTEHFPLTLESARPSHTSQYLCASRPGHNSPLHFGNGTRLTVT.

This clonotype was picked up many times. J is TRBJ2-1 and V is TRBV6-5; 7 bases fit TRBD2. J gave up 9 bases and V 0 bases, and 11 bases lay outside the gene matches. The germline CDR1 and CDR2 sequences are MNHEY and SVGAGI. This CDR3 has 16 residues. This chain's CDR3 is CASSYSKTSRHGEQFF. In nucleotides, the CDR3 is TGTGCCAGCAGTTACTCGAAGACTAGCCGTCATGGTGAGCAGTTCTTC.

The sample holds many counts of this clonotype. V and J are TRBV20-1 and TRBJ1-5; TRBD1 aligns across 9 bases. Germline V CDR1 and CDR2: DFQATT, SNEGSKA (reference sequence). The CDR3 has 15 residues. V dropped 6 bases and J dropped 6; count of bases not matched to a gene: 12. The CDR3 protein is CSAALGQGRSQPQHF. CDR3 DNA: TGCAGTGCCGCGTTGGGACAGGGAAGGAGTCAGCCCCAGCATTTT.

The J gene is TRBJ1-1, the V gene TRBV29-1; the D is unclear. V lost 4 bases and J lost 5, with 14 bases in between. CDR1 and CDR2 (germline): SQVTM, ANQGSEA. This CDR3 contains 13 residues. The CDR3 DNA reads TGCAGCGTTGTAAGACATTCAGAGACTGAAGCTTTCTTT. It codes for CSVVRHSETEAFF.